This entry lists 2 T cell receptor beta chains sequenced from one sample in a study of cytomegalovirus exposure and HLA in healthy donors. The PCR ran on 60 Vbeta and 13 Jbeta primers. Only in-frame clones appear in the TCRdb table, and some are missing; sequencing was by immunoSEQ multiplex PCR. The top ten hold about 2.6% of the sample, which has under 150,000 clones, just over 70% seen once. Sequencing was performed on PBMCs. The receptors derive from a woman aged 60-70 years in good health and CMV-seropositive.

V usage is TRBV10-3 and J usage is TRBJ2-3; 11 bases fit TRBD1. In germline, CDR1 is ENHRY, CDR2 SYGVKD. The ends lost 4 bases at V and 6 bases at J; junction bases unmatched: 6. The CDR3 contains 15 residues. CDR3 DNA sequence: TGTGCCATCAGTGGGCCCGGACAGGGGGCTGATACGCAGTATTTT. This codes for CAISGPGQGADTQYF.

CDR3 in DNA: TGCGCCAGCAGCCAAGACCAACAGGGGGCCGTGAACACTGAAGCTTTCTTT. Translation gives CASSQDQQGAVNTEAFF. The chain uses TRBV4-1 and TRBJ1-1, with 9 bases matching TRBD1. Germline lookup yields CDR1 MGHRA and CDR2 YSYEKL. V dropped 0 bases and J dropped 0; count of bases not matched to a gene: 5. The length of the CDR3 is 17 residues.